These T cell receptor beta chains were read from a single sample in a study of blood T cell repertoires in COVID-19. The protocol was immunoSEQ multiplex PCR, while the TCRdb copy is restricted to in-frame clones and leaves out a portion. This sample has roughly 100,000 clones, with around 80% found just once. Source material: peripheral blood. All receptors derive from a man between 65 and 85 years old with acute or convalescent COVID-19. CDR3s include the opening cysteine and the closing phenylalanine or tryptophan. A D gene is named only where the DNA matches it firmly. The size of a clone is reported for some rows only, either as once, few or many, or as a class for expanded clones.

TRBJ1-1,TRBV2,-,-,TGTGCCAGCAGTGAAATGGCCGGGAGGGCCACCAATGAAGCTTTCTTT,CASSEMAGRATNEAFF
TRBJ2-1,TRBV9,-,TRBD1,TGTGCCAGCAGCTCCCCCTCGGGACAGGCCTACAATGAGCAGTTCTTC,CASSSPSGQAYNEQFF
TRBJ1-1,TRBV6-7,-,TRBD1,TGTGCCAGTTCGACAGGGCTGAACACTGAAGCTTTCTTT,CASSTGLNTEAFF
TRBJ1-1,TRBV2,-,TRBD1,TGTGCCAGCGGGGCCAGGGGGAGGAACACTGAAGCTTTCTTT,CASGARGRNTEAFF
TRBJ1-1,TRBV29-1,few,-,TGCAGCGTTAACGGGGGGCCTGAAGCTTTCTTT,CSVNGGPEAFF
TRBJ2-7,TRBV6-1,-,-,TGTGCCAGCAGTGAAGGGACCGGGAGCCCGTACGAGCAGTACTTC,CASSEGTGSPYEQYF
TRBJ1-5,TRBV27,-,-,TGTGCCAGCAGTAGGCAGGGCAATCAGCCCCAGCATTTT,CASSRQGNQPQHF
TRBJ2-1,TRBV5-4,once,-,TGTGCCAGCAGCTTGACAGTTAATGAGCAGTTCTTC,CASSLTVNEQFF
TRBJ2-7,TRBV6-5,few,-,TGTGCCAGCAGTTACTCGACCCTAGCTAACTACGAGCAGTACTTC,CASSYSTLANYEQYF
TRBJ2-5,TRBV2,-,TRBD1,TGTGCCAGCAGCGTAGGGGGACAGGTCCAGAAGACCCAGTACTTC,CASSVGGQVQKTQYF
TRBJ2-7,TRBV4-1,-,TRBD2,TGCGCCAGCAGCCAACGGGGGAGCGGGATCGGCAACGAGCAGTACTTC,CASSQRGSGIGNEQYF
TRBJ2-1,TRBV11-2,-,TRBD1,TGTGCCAGCAGCTTATACAGGGGGCTCGATGAGCAGTTCTTC,CASSLYRGLDEQFF
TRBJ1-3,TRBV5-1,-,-,TGCGCCAGCAGCCCGTCGGGCGTACGGGGCTCTGGAAACACCATATATTTT,CASSPSGVRGSGNTIYF
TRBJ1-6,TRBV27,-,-,TGTGCCAGCAGTTCCACGGACATCTCACCCCTCCACTTT,CASSSTDISPLHF
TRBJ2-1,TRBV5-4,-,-,TGTGCCAACCAGGGTGACAGTAACAATGAGCAGTTCTTC,CANQGDSNNEQFF
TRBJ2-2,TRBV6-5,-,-,TGTGCCAGCAGAGCAACCGACAGTTACACCGGGGAGCTGTTTTTT,CASRATDSYTGELFF
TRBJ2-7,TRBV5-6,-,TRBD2,TGTGCCAGCATCCTTAGCGGGAGGGATTACGAGCAGTACTTC,CASILSGRDYEQYF